Below, 20 T cell receptor beta chains from the same sample are listed, as sequenced in a study of Tregs in tolerant kidney transplant recipients (dated by TCRdb to about 2019). Receptor libraries were prepared by the immunoSEQ multiplex PCR assay. The clones in this table, taken by TCRdb from immuneACCESS, are in-frame only. Not every clone is retained; where verified, under half of the shortfall comes from an unresolved V gene, and the cause of the rest is unknown. The sample table gives roughly 15,000 clones. The biggest ten clones account for roughly 29% of the sample. What the time point label conveys for this sample: 6 months after combined kidney and bone marrow transplant. The transplants used related donors with nonmyeloablative bone marrow transplantation, and mixed chimerism in the human trials was transient. This sample comprised CD8+ T cells from blood (PBMCs), obtained 6 months after the transplant. These receptor sequences come from a human patient who received a combined kidney and bone marrow transplant. It is possible that, after a transplant, some T cells come from the graft donor.

Note on this clone: The read terminates 3 residues before the CDR3 end, so the remaining end is supplied by the germline J gene. The chain combines TRBV19 with TRBJ2-1; no reliable D call. The V end lost 3 bases, the J end lost 5 bases, and 8 bases lay between the germline ends. The CDR3 is 13 residues long. The germline V gene encodes CDR1 LNHDA and CDR2 SQIVND (reference sequence). Partial CDR3 DNA: TGTGCCAGTAGTATGGTACAGAACAATGAG. It encodes CASSMVQNNE. The whole CDR3 is CASSMVQNNEQFF.

CDR3 protein: CASSIATAGSPAFF. The CDR3 bases that were read are TGTGCCAGTAGTATAGCCACCGCGGGTTCACCA. The chain joins TRBV19 to TRBJ1-1; unclear D gene. The CDR3 is cut off 3 residues early in the read; its end comes from the germline J gene. The length of the CDR3 is 14 residues. Germline CDR1 is LNHDA and CDR2 is SQIVND (reference sequence).

With regard to this clone: The CDR3 extends 3 residues past the end of the read, so its final part is completed from the germline J gene. The chain has TRBV20-1 and TRBJ2-3, with TRBD2 matching over 8 bases. Trimming at V came to 5 bases and at J to 8 bases, leaving 15 bases not matched to a gene. The CDR3 extends over 15 amino acids. Germline lookup yields CDR1 DFQATT and CDR2 SNEGSKA (reference sequence). The CDR3 protein is CSAVDVAGGPRTQYF. The covered CDR3 bases are TGCAGTGCTGTCGACGTGGCGGGGGGCCCTCGTACG.

With respect to this clone: The junction differs from germline at one of its ends, possibly a read error. The DNA ends 3 residues before the CDR3 does, and the rest of the CDR3 is filled in from the germline J gene. V usage is TRBV18 and J usage is TRBJ2-7, with 10 bases lining up with TRBD1. The CDR3 has 17 amino acids. Germline V gives CDR1 KGHSH, CDR2 LQKENI. The chain's CDR3 is CASAPGRDRGGSYEQYF. The part of the CDR3 DNA that was read is TGTGCCAGCGCACCAGGGCGGGACAGGGGAGGTTCCTACGAG.

This clone counts as medium-sized by frequency. The read gets to within 3 residues of the CDR3 end, and the germline J gene fills in the rest. The gene calls are TRBV2 and TRBJ2-7, with TRBD2 identical over 10 bases. The CDR3 length is 16 residues. With 4 bases clipped from V and 2 bases from J, the junction kept 8 bases outside the gene matches. Germline V gene sequence: CDR1 SNHLY, CDR2 FYNNEI. The sequenced part of the CDR3 DNA is TGTGCCAGCAGTGGCCCCGGGGGGACTAGCGCCTACGAG. Translation: CASSGPGGTSAYE. The complete CDR3 protein is CASSGPGGTSAYEQYF.

A note on this clone: Sequencing ends 3 residues short of the CDR3 end; the germline J gene provides the rest. V usage is TRBV3-1 (or the pseudogene TRBV3-2) and J usage is TRBJ2-1; 7 positions agree with TRBD2. Per the germline V gene, CDR1 is LGHDT and CDR2 is YNNKEL (reference sequence). The CDR3 is 13 residues long. Trimming removed 4 bases from V and 7 bases from J; junction bases left unmatched: 4. The CDR3: CASSPGLVNEQFF. The CDR3 bases that were read are TGTGCCAGCAGCCCCGGACTAGTTAATGAG.

In the case of this clone: The read stops 3 residues short of the end of the CDR3; the missing end is completed from the germline J gene. The rearrangement uses TRBV5-4 and TRBJ2-7; 11 bases align to TRBD2. CDR1 SGHNT and CDR2 YYREEE come from the germline V gene (reference sequence). After removal of 3 bases from V and 5 bases from J, the junction contained 10 bases not matched to a gene. The CDR3 is 16 residues long. The CDR3 bases that were read are TGTGCCAGCAGCTGGAAGACTAGCGGGGCTACCGACGAG. This translates into CASSWKTSGATDE. The CDR3, in full, reads CASSWKTSGATDEQYF.

Comments on this clone: The sequenced fragment ends 3 residues before the CDR3 boundary, so the rest is inferred from the germline J gene. This sequence joins TRBV7-9 and TRBJ1-1; the D is unclear. From germline, CDR1 is SEHNR and CDR2 FQNEAQ (reference sequence). The CDR3 runs 12 residues. The V gene lost 11 bases and the J gene lost 5 bases, with 15 bases spanning the gap. The CDR3 loop reads CAHTEVGTEAFF. Incomplete CDR3 DNA: TGTGCCCATACAGAGGTTGGGACTGAA.

As regards this clone: The missing CDR3 end, 3 residues past where the read stops, is filled in from the germline J gene. The chain is built from TRBV13 and TRBJ1-1, with D perhaps TRBD1 (6 bases). Germline lookup yields CDR1 PRHDT and CDR2 FYEKMQ (reference sequence). The CDR3 totals 13 residues. V lost 6 bases, J lost 1 base, and 9 bases lay in between. This CDR3 is CASREQGNTEAFF. CDR3 bases read: TGTGCCAGCAGAGAACAGGGGAACACTGAA. The full variable domain, completed using reference TRBV13 and TRBJ1-1, is AAGVIQSPRHLIKEKRETATLKCYPIPRHDTVYWYQQGPGQDPQFLISFYEKMQSDKGSIPDRFSAQQFSDYHSELNMSSLELGDSALYFCASREQGNTEAFFGQGTRLTVV.

A remark on this clone: The sequenced fragment ends 3 residues before the CDR3 boundary, so the rest is inferred from the germline J gene. The V gene is TRBV10-1, the J gene TRBJ2-2; TRBD1 matches 7 bases. The trim removed 6 bases at V and 2 bases at J, leaving 9 bases unmatched. CDR3 length equals 16 residues. CDR1 and CDR2 from the germline V gene are WNHNN and SYGVQD (reference sequence). CDR3 in amino acids: CASRNRDSQNTGELFF. Partial CDR3 DNA: TGCGCCAGCAGAAATCGGGACAGTCAAAACACCGGGGAG.

Comments on this clone: The CDR3 goes on 3 residues after the read ends, and that part is filled in from the germline J gene. The gene calls are TRBV30 and TRBJ2-7; 8 positions match TRBD1. CDR1 is GTSNPN and CDR2 is SVGIG in the germline V gene (reference sequence). The CDR3 runs to 14 residues. V shed 4 bases and J 5 bases; nucleotides not matched to a gene: 10. The CDR3 loop reads CAWTEKGTGNEQYF. The covered CDR3 bases are TGTGCCTGGACGGAAAAGGGGACAGGCAACGAG.

A note on this clone: The CDR3 goes on 3 residues after the read ends, and that part is filled in from the germline J gene. The chain combines TRBV20-1 with TRBJ2-1, with D maybe TRBD1 (6 bases). This CDR3 comprises 14 residues. Trimming cost V 5 bases and J 3 bases, with 14 bases left between them. CDR1 is DFQATT and CDR2 is SNEGSKA in the germline V gene (reference sequence). The sequenced part of the CDR3 DNA is TGCAGTGCTGATAACGTGGACAGCTACAATGAG. Translating it yields CSADNVDSYNE. The entire CDR3 sequence reads CSADNVDSYNEQFF.

In regard to this clone: The read ends 3 residues early relative to the CDR3; the germline J gene fills the gap. The chain employs TRBV20-1 and TRBJ2-1; 7 bases are shared with TRBD2. The ends lost 6 bases at V and 0 bases at J; junction bases unmatched: 8. The CDR3 runs 15 residues. The germline V gene has CDR1 DFQATT and CDR2 SNEGSKA (reference sequence). CDR3 in amino acids: CSATGTMSSYNEQFF. The DNA read from the CDR3 is TGCAGTGCCACCGGGACTATGAGCTCCTACAATGAG.

To note about this clone: The CDR3 end falls 3 residues outside the read, so it is completed with the germline J gene. The chain is built from TRBV19 and TRBJ2-2; a weak D match, TRBD1 (7 bases). From germline, CDR1 is LNHDA and CDR2 SQIVND (reference sequence). The CDR3 contains 12 residues. Partial CDR3 DNA: TGTGCCTTGGAGGGGGCTAATGAAAAG. It translates to CALEGANEK. The whole CDR3 reads CALEGANEKLFF.

CDR3 region: CASSRTGAAGEKLFF. Partial CDR3 DNA: TGTGCCAGCAGCCGGACAGGGGCCGCGGGGGAAAAA. The J gene is TRBJ1-4, the V gene TRBV2; TRBD1 matches 9 bases. The DNA ends 3 residues before the CDR3 does, and the rest of the CDR3 is filled in from the germline J gene. Unmatched junction bases numbered 10, after V lost 6 bases and J lost 8 bases. Germline CDR1 is SNHLY and CDR2 is FYNNEI. The CDR3 runs to 15 residues.

To note about this clone: Sequencing ends 3 residues short of the CDR3 end; the germline J gene provides the rest. The chain uses TRBV15 and TRBJ2-5; 9 nucleotides line up with TRBD1. Germline V gene lookup returns CDR1 LNHNV and CDR2 YYDKDF (reference sequence). V shed 0 bases, J shed 4 bases, and the junction held 6 bases outside the gene matches. The CDR3 spans 16 residues. The DNA read from the CDR3 is TGTGCCACCAGCAGAGAATCCGGGACAGGGAGAGAGACC. It is translated as CATSRESGTGRET. The whole CDR3 region reads CATSRESGTGRETQYF.

The CDR3 protein is CASSTTGYDGYTF. The DNA read from the CDR3 is TGTGCCAGCAGCACCACAGGGTATGATGGC. The chain recombines TRBV27 with TRBJ1-2; D possibly corresponds to TRBD1 (6 bases). The CDR3 extends 3 residues past the end of the read, so its final part is completed from the germline J gene. Trimming cost V 6 bases and J 6 bases, with 14 bases left between them. The CDR3 runs 13 residues. CDR1 MNHEY and CDR2 SMNVEV come from the germline V gene (reference sequence).

For this clone: Read data end 3 residues before the CDR3 end; the end is taken from the germline J gene. The genes are TRBV2 and TRBJ2-1; 11 bases are a match to TRBD2. After removal of 4 bases from V and 8 bases from J, the junction contained 10 bases not matched to a gene. The germline V gene has CDR1 SNHLY and CDR2 FYNNEI. The CDR3 length is 16 residues. The part of the CDR3 DNA that was read is TGTGCCAGCAGTGGATCGAGACTAGCGGGGCGCGATGAG. Translation gives CASSGSRLAGRDE. The whole CDR3 reads CASSGSRLAGRDEQFF.

Notes on this clone: The read terminates 3 residues ahead of where the CDR3 ends, so the germline J gene completes it. This chain connects TRBV7-6 to TRBJ2-5; TRBD2 is a possible D gene (6 bases). The CDR3 is made up of 13 amino acids. Trimming stripped 3 bases from V and 6 bases from J, with 11 bases between. The germline gives CDR1 SGHVS, CDR2 FNYEAQ. The CDR3 loop is CASSFGSGQTQYF. The sequenced part of the CDR3 DNA is TGTGCCAGCAGCTTCGGAAGCGGGCAGACC.

Notes on this clone: The CDR3 is cut off 3 residues early in the read; its end comes from the germline J gene. This chain connects TRBV7-9 to TRBJ2-2; the match to TRBD1 covers 7 bases. The CDR3 consists of 15 residues. CDR1 and CDR2 (germline): SEHNR, FQNEAQ (reference sequence). The CDR3 reads CASSLSQGYGRKLFF. Incomplete CDR3 DNA: TGTGCCAGCAGCTTATCACAGGGGTATGGACGCAAG.